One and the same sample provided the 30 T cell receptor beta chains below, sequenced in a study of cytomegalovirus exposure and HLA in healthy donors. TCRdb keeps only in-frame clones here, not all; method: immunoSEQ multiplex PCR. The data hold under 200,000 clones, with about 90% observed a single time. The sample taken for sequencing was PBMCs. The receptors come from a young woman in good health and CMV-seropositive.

DNA for the CDR3: TGTGCCAGCAGTGATGGCGGGGGGGCTTTAGAGCAGTTCTTC. It yields the protein CASSDGGGALEQFF. The genes are TRBV6-1 and TRBJ2-1, with 9 bases fitting TRBD2. The CDR3 totals 14 residues. Trimming removed 3 bases from V and 10 bases from J; junction bases left unmatched: 7. Germline V gene lookup returns CDR1 MNHNS and CDR2 SASEGT.

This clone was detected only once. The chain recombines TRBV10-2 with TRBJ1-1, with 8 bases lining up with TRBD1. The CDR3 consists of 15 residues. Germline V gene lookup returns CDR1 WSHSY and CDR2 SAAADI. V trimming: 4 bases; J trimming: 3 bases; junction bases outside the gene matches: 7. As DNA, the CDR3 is TGCGCCAGCAGTGGGTCGACAGGGGAGGACACTGAAGCTTTCTTT. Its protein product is CASSGSTGEDTEAFF.

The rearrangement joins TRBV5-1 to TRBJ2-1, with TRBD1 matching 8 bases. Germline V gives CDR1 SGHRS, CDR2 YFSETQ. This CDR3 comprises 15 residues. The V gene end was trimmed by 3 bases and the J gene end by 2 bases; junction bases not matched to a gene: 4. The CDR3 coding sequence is TGCGCCAGCAGCTCCCTACAGGGGGCCTACAATGAGCAGTTCTTC. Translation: CASSSLQGAYNEQFF.

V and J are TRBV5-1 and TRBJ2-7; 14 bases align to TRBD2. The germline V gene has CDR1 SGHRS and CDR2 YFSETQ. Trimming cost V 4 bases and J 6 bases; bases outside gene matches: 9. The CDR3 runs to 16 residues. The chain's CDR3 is CASSRDSGTSGSEQYF. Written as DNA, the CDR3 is TGCGCCAGCAGCCGCGACTCCGGGACTAGCGGGAGCGAGCAGTACTTC.

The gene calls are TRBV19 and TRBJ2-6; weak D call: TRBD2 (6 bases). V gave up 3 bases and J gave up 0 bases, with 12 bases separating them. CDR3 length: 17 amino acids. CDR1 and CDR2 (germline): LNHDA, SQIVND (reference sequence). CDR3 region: CASSILAGSSGANVLTF. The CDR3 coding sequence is TGTGCCAGTAGTATCTTGGCGGGGAGCTCTGGGGCCAACGTCCTGACTTTC.

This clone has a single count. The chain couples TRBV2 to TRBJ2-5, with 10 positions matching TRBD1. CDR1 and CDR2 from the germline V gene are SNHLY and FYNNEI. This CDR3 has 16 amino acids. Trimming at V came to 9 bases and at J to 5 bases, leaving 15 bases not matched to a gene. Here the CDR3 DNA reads TGTGCCAGTGGGGTACCACGACAGGGGGCGTTCGAGACCCAGTACTTC. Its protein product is CASGVPRQGAFETQYF.

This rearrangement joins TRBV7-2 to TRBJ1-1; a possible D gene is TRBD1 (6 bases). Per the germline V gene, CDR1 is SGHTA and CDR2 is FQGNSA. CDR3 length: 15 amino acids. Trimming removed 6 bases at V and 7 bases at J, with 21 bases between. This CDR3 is CASSLRQAGGGEAFF. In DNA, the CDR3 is TGTGCCAGCAGTCTCAGACAGGCGGGCGGGGGTGAAGCTTTCTTT.

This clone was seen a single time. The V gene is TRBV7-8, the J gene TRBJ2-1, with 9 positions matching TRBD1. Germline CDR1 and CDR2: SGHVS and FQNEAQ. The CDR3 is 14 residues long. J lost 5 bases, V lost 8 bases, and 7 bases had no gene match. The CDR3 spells CASGRTGVNNEQFF. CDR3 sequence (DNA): TGTGCCAGCGGAAGGACAGGGGTCAACAATGAGCAGTTCTTC.

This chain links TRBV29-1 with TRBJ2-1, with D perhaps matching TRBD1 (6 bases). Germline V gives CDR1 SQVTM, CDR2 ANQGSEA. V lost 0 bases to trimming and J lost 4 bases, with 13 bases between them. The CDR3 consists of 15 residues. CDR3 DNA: TGCAGCGTTGAAGATATCCAGGGGCAGTACAATGAGCAGTTCTTC. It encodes CSVEDIQGQYNEQFF.

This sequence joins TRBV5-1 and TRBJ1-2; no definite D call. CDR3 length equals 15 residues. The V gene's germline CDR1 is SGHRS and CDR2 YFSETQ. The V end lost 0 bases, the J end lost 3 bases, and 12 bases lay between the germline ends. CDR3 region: CASSLGYGRDYGYTF. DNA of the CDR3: TGCGCCAGCAGCTTGGGGTACGGGCGGGACTATGGCTACACCTTC.

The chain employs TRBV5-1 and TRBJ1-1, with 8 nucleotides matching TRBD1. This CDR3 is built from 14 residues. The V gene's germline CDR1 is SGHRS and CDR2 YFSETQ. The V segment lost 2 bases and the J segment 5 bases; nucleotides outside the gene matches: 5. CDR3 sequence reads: CASSFGQGPTEAFF. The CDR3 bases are TGCGCCAGCAGCTTCGGACAGGGACCTACTGAAGCTTTCTTT. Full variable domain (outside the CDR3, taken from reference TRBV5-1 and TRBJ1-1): KAGVTQTPRYLIKTRGQQVTLSCSPISGHRSVSWYQQTPGQGLQFLFEYFSETQRNKGNFPGRFSGRQFSNSRSEMNVSTLELGDSALYLCASSFGQGPTEAFFGQGTRLTVV.

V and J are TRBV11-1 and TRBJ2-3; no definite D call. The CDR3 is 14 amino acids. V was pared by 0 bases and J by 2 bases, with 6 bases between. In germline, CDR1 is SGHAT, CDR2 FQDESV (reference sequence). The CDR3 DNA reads TGTGCCAGCAGCTTAGCGGCCGTCACAGATACGCAGTATTTT. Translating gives CASSLAAVTDTQYF.

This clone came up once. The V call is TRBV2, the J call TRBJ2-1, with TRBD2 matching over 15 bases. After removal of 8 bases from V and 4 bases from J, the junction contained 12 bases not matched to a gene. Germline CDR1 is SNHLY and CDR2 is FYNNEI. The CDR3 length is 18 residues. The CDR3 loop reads CASVGTSGRRVGYNEQFF. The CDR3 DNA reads TGTGCCAGCGTTGGGACTAGCGGGAGGCGGGTTGGGTACAATGAGCAGTTCTTC.

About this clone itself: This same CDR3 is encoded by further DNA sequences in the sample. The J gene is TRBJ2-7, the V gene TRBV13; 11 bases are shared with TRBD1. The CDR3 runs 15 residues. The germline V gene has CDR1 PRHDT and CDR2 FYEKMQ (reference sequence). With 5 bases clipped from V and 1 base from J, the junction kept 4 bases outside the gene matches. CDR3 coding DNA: TGTGCCAGCAGCCCTGGGACAGGGGGATCCTACGAGCAGTACTTC. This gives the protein CASSPGTGGSYEQYF.

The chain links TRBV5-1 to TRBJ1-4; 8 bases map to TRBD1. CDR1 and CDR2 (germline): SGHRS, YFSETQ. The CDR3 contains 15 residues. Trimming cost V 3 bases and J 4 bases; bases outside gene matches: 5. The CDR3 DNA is TGCGCCAGCAGCTCTCGGACAGGGCTTAATGAAAAACTGTTTTTT. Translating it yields CASSSRTGLNEKLFF.

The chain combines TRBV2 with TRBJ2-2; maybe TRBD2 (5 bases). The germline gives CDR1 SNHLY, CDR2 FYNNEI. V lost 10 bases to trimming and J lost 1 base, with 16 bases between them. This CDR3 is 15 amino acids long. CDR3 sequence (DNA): TGTGCCACAGGAAAGGGAGATCTGAACACCGGGGAGCTGTTTTTT. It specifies CATGKGDLNTGELFF.

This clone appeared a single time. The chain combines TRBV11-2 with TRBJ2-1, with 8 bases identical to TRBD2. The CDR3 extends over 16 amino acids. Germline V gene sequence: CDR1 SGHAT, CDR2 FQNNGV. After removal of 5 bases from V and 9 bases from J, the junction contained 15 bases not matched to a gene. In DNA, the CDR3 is TGTGCCAGCAGCGCCACCGGGACACCTCTAGCGGGTGAGCAGTTCTTC. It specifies CASSATGTPLAGEQFF.

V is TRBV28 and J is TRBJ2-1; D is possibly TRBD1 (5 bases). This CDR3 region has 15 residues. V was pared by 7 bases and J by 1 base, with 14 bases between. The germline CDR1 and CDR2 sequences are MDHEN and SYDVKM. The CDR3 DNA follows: TGTGCCAGCACCAAAAGGGGCGCGTCCTACAATGAGCAGTTCTTC. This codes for CASTKRGASYNEQFF.

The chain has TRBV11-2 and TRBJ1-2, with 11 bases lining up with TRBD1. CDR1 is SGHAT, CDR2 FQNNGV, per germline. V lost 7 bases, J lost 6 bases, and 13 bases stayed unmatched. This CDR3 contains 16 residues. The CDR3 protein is CASTLWTGGSADGYTF. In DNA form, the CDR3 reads TGTGCCAGCACCCTATGGACAGGGGGCAGTGCGGATGGCTACACCTTC.

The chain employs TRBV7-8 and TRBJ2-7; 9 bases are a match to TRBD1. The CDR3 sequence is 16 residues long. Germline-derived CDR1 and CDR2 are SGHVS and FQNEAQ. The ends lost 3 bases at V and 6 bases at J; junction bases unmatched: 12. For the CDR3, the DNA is TGTGCCAGCAGCTTGCCGGATTCCGGGACAGGGTTCGAGCAGTACTTC. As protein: CASSLPDSGTGFEQYF.

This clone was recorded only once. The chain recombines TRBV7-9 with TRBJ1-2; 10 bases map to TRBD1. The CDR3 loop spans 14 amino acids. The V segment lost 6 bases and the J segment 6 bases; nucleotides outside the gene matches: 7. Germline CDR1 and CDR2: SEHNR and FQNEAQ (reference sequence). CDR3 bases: TGTGCCAGCAGGGCCGGACAGGGGGAAAATGGCTACACCTTC. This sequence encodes CASRAGQGENGYTF.

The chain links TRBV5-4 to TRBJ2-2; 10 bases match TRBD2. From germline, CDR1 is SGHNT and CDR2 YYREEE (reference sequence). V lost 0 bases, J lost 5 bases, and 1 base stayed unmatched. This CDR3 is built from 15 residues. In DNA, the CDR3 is TGTGCCAGCAGCTTGGTACTAGCGGGAACCGGGGAGCTGTTTTTT. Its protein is CASSLVLAGTGELFF.

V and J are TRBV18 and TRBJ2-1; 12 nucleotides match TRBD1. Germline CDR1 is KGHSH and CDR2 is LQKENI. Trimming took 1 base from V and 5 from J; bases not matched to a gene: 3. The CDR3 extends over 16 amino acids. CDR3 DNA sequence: TGTGCCAGCTCACCACTTGGGACAGGGGGCGACAATGAGCAGTTCTTC. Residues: CASSPLGTGGDNEQFF.

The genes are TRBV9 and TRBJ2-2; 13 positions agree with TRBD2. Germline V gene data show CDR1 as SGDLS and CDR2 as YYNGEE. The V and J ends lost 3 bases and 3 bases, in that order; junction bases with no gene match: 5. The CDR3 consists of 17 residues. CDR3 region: CASSAGLAGVYTGELFF. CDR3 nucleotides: TGTGCCAGCAGCGCCGGACTAGCGGGGGTGTACACCGGGGAGCTGTTTTTT.

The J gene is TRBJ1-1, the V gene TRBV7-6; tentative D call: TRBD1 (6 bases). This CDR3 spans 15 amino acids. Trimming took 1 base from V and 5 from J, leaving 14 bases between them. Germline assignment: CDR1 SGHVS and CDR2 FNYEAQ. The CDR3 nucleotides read TGTGCCAGCAGCTTAGGGCGCCCCGGGACAACTGAAGCTTTCTTT. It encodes CASSLGRPGTTEAFF.

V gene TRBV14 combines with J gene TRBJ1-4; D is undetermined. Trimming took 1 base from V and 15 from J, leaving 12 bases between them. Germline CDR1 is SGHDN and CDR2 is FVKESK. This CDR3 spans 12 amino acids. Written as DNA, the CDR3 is TGTGCCAGCAGCCAAGGAATGGCAGGATTGTTTTTT. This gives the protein CASSQGMAGLFF.

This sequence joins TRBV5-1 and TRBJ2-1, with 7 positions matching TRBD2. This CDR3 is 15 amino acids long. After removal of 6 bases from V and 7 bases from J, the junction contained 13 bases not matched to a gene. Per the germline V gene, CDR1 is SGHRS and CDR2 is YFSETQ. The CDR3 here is CASNVLGRESNEQFF. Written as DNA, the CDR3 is TGCGCCAGCAATGTTCTGGGGCGGGAGTCAAATGAGCAGTTCTTC.

The CDR3 region is CASSDWDSSYEQYF. The CDR3 bases are TGTGCCAGCAGTGACTGGGACAGTTCCTACGAGCAGTACTTC. The chain joins TRBV25-1 to TRBJ2-7; 7 bases fit TRBD1. With V trimmed by 3 bases and J by 1 base, 3 bases remained unmatched. Germline assignment: CDR1 MGHDK and CDR2 SYGVNS. CDR3 length: 14 amino acids.

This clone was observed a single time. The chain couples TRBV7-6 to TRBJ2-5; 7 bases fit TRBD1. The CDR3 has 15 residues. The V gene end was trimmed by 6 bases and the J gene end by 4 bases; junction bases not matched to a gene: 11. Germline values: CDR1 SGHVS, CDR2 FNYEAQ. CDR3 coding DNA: TGTGCCAGCAGGCCTCGGACAGGTCAAGGAGAGACCCAGTACTTC. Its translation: CASRPRTGQGETQYF. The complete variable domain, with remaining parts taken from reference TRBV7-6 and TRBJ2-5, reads GAGVSQSPRYKVTKRGQDVALRCDPISGHVSLYWYRQALGQGPEFLTYFNYEAQQDKSGLPNDRFSAERPEGSISTLTIQRTEQRDSAMYRCASRPRTGQGETQYFGPGTRLLVL.

The chain's CDR3 is CASSIDGTGYYNIQYF. CDR3 nucleotide sequence: TGTGCCAGTAGTATAGACGGGACAGGTTACTACAACATTCAGTACTTC. The rearrangement links TRBV19 to TRBJ2-4; 8 nucleotides align to TRBD1. J lost 7 bases, V lost 0 bases, and 8 bases had no gene match. This CDR3 region has 16 residues. Germline V lookup: CDR1 LNHDA, CDR2 SQIVND (reference sequence).